This entry features one TCR beta chain sequence. Per the original methods: For nucleated cells, counts were estimated from reference gene primer amplification. Assay: immunoSEQ multiplex PCR; the TCRdb copy retains only in-frame clones and omits some. From that table come the V and J calls and clone size; the DNA was used to work out D and trimming. The table has about 82,000 clones, roughly 80% seen once. These data come from a study of blood T cell repertoires in COVID-19. Across the whole study: Sites in the United States, Italy and Spain provided acute and convalescent COVID-19 samples.

Trimming took 2 bases from V and 3 from J, leaving 8 bases between them. From germline, CDR1 is MNHEY and CDR2 SVGEGT. The CDR3 totals 13 residues. This receptor was taken from a middle-aged woman with active or convalescent COVID-19. The chain combines TRBV6-2 or TRBV6-3 with TRBJ2-7; no reliable D call. The sample consisted of peripheral blood. CDR3 nucleotides: TGTGCCAGCAGTTACGGGCAGGTCTACGAGCAGTACTTC. Its translation is CASSYGQVYEQYF.